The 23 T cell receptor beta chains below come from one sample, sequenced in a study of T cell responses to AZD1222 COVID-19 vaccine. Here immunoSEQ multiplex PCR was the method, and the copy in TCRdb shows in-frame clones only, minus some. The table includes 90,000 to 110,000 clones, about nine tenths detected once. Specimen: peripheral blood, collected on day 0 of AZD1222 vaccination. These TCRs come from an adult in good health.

CDR3 protein: CAWSAGVYGYTF. The CDR3 DNA reads as TGTGCCTGGAGTGCGGGGGTCTATGGCTACACCTTC. V and J are TRBV30 and TRBJ1-2, with a tentative D call TRBD1 (5 bases). The germline V and J ends were trimmed by 1 base and 4 bases, with 7 bases remaining between them. Germline V gives CDR1 GTSNPN, CDR2 SVGIG (reference sequence). There are 12 residues in the CDR3.

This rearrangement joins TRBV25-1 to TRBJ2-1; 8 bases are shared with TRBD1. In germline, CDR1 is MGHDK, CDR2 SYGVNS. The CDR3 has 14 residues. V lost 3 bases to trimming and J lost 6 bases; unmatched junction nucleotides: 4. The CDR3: CASSEAGGGNEQFF. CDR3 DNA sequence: TGTGCCAGCAGTGAGGCAGGGGGCGGCAATGAGCAGTTCTTC.

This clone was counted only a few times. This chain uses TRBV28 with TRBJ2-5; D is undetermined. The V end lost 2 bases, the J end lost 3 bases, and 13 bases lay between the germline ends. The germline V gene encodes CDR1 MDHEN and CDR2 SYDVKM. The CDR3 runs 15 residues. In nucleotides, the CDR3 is TGTGCCAGCAGTTTACGTCAGAGTTTGGAAGAGACCCAGTACTTC. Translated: CASSLRQSLEETQYF.

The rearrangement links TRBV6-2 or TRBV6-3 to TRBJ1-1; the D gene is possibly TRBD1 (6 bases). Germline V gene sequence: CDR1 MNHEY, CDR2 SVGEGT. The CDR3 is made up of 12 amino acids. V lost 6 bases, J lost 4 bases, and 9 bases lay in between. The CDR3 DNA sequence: TGTGCCAGCAGCAGGGACATCACTGAAGCTTTCTTT. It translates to CASSRDITEAFF.

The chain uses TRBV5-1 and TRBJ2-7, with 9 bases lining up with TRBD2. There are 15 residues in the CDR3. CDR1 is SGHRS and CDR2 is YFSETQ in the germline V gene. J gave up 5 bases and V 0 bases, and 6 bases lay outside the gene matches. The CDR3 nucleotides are TGCGCCAGCAGCTTGGAGGCTAGCGGGACTAACGAGCAGTACTTC. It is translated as CASSLEASGTNEQYF.

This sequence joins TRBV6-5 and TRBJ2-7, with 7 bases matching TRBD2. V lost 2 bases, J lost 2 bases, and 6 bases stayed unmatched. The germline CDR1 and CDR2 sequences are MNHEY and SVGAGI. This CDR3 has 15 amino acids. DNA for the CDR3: TGTGCCAGCAGTTACGTGGCGGGGGAACCCTACGAGCAGTACTTC. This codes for CASSYVAGEPYEQYF.

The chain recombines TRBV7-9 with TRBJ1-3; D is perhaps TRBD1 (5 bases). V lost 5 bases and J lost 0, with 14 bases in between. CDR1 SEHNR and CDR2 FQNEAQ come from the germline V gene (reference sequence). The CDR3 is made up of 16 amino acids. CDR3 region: CASSRDLEGSGNTIYF. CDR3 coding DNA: TGTGCCAGCAGCCGGGACTTGGAGGGCTCTGGAAACACCATATATTTT.

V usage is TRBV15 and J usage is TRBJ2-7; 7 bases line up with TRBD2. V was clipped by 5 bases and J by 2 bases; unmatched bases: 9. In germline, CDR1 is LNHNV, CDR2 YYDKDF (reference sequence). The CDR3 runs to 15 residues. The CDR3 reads CATSVLREIPYEQYF. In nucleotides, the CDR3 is TGTGCCACCAGCGTGTTGCGGGAGATCCCCTACGAGCAGTACTTC.

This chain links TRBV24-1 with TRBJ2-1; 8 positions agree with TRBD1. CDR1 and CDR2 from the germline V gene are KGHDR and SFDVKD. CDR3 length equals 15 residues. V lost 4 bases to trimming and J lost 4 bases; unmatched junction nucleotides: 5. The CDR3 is CATSDQGARYNEQFF. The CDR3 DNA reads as TGTGCCACCAGTGACCAGGGGGCGAGGTACAATGAGCAGTTCTTC.

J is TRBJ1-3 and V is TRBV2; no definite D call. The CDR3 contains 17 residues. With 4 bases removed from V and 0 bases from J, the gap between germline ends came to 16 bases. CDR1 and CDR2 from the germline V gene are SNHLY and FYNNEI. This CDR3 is CASSARRSLFSGNTIYF. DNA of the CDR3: TGTGCCAGCAGTGCCCGTCGATCCCTATTCTCTGGAAACACCATATATTTT.

The CDR3 sequence is CASSRRDGDSPLHF. The CDR3, as DNA: TGTGCCAGCAGCCGGAGGGATGGGGATTCACCCCTCCACTTT. The chain is built from TRBV7-9 and TRBJ1-6; the D is unclear. CDR3 length: 14 residues. Trimming cost V 5 bases and J 8 bases, with 13 bases left between them. The germline gives CDR1 SEHNR, CDR2 FQNEAQ (reference sequence).

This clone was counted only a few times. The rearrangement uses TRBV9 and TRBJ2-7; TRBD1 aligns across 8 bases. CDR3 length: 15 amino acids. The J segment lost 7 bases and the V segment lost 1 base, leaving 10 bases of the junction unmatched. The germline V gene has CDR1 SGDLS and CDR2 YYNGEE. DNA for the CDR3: TGTGCCAGCAGCGTAAGGGACAGGCCCCTGGGGGAGCAGTACTTC. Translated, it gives CASSVRDRPLGEQYF.

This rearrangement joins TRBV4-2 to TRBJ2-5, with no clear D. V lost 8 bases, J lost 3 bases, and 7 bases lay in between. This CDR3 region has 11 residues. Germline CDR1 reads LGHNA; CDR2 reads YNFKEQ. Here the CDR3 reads CASPPEETQYF. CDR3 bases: TGTGCCAGCCCACCCGAAGAGACCCAGTACTTC.

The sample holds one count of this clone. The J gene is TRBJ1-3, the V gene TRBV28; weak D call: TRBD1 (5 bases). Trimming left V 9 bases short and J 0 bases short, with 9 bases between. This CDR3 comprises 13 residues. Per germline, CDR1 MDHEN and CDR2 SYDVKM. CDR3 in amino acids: CARAGVSGNTIYF. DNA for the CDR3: TGTGCCAGGGCGGGGGTCTCTGGAAACACCATATATTTT.

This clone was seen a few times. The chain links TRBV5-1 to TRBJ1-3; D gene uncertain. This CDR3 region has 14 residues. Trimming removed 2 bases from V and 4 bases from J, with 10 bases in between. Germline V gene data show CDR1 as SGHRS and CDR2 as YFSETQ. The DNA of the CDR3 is TGCGCCAGCAGCTTAATCGGAGGAGGAAACACCATATATTTT. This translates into CASSLIGGGNTIYF.

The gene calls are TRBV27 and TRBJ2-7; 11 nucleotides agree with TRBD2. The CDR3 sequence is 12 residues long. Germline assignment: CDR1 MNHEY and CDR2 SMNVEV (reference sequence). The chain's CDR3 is CARLAGSYEQYF. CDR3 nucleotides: TGTGCTCGACTAGCGGGAAGCTACGAGCAGTACTTC.

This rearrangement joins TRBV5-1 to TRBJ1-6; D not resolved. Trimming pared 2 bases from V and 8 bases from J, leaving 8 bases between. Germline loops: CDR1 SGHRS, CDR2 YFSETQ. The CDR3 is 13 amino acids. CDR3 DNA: TGCGCCAGCAGCTTCCGGACCGATTCACCCCTCCACTTT. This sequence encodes CASSFRTDSPLHF.

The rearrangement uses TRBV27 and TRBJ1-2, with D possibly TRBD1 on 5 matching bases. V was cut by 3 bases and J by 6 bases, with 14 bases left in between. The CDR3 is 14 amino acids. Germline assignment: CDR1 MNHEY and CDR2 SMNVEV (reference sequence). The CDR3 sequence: CASSFRGSLDGYTF. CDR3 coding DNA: TGTGCCAGCAGTTTTCGGGGGTCCCTTGATGGCTACACCTTC.

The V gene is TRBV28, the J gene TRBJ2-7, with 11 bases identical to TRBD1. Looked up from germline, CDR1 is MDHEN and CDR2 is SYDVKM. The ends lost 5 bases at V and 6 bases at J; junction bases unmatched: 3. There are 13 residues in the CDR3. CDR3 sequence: CASSLDRGLEQYF. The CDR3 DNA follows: TGTGCCAGCAGTCTGGACAGGGGGCTCGAGCAGTACTTC.

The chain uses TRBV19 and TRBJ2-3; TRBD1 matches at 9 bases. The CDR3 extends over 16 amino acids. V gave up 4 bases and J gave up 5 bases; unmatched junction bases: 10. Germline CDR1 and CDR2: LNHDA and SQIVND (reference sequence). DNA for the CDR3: TGTGCCAGTAGTACCCGATCGGGACAGGGAGGAGATACGCAGTATTTT. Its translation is CASSTRSGQGGDTQYF. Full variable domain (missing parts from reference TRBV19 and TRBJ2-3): DGGITQSPKYLFRKEGQNVTLSCEQNLNHDAMYWYRQDPGQGLRLIYYSQIVNDFQKGDIAEGYSVSREKKESFPLTVTSAQKNPTAFYLCASSTRSGQGGDTQYFGPGTRLTVL.

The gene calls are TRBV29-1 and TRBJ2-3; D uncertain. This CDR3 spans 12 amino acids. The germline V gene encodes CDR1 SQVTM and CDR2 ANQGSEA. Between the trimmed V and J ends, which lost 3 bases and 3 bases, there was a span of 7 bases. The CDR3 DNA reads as TGCAGCGTTGACACGCGAACAGATACGCAGTATTTT. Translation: CSVDTRTDTQYF.

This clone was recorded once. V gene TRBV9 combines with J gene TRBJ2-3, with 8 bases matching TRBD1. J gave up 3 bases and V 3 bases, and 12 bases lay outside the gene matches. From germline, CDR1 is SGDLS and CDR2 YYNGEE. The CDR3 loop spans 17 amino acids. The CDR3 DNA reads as TGTGCCAGCAGCGGGCGACAGGGGTTCGGAGAGACAGATACGCAGTATTTT. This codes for CASSGRQGFGETDTQYF.

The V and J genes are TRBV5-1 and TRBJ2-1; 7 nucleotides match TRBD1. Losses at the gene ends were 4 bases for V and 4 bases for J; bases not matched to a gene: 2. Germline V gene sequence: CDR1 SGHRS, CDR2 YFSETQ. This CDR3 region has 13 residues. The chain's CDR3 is CASSGTEYNEQFF. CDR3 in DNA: TGCGCCAGCAGCGGGACAGAATACAATGAGCAGTTCTTC.